This record looks at one T cell receptor beta chain sequence and its context. These data come from a study of blood T cell repertoires in COVID-19. Participants came from about 23 US areas, aged about 18 to 90 years. No more than 2 weeks before study entry, exposed participants had met a case of COVID-19. Original methodology: Reference gene primers were amplified, and this amplification served to estimate nucleated cell counts. Data came from immunoSEQ multiplex PCR; TCRdb stores just in-frame clones and leaves some out. V and J calls and clone size are those listed in that table; D and trimming were worked out from the DNA. The table records under 250,000 clones, approximately 88% of them present only once. Sequenced input: PBMCs or T cells enriched from blood (not recorded which). This TCR came from a woman between 35 and 50 years old who had been exposed to COVID-19.

Written as DNA, the CDR3 is TGTGCCAGCTCATCCAGGGAGAACACTGAAGCTTTCTTT. As protein: CASSSRENTEAFF. The chain uses TRBV18 and TRBJ1-1; TRBD1 might be the D (5 bases). Per the germline V gene, CDR1 is KGHSH and CDR2 is LQKENI. This CDR3 is 13 amino acids long. V was cut by 5 bases and J by 1 base, with 8 bases left in between. The whole variable domain, remainder taken from reference TRBV18 and TRBJ1-1, is NAGVMQNPRHLVRRRGQEARLRCSPMKGHSHVYWYRQLPEEGLKFMVYLQKENIIDESGMPKERFSAEFPKEGPSILRIQQVVRGDSAAYFCASSSRENTEAFFGQGTRLTVV.